These 11 T cell receptor beta chains share one sample of origin, sequenced in a study of blood T cells in healthy people across ages. The second PCR ran 7 to 11 cycles with a sample-barcoded 5' primer and J-beta primers. TCRdb fed the 5' RACE reads into MiXCR, producing one record per CDR3 protein. This sample has about 1.4 million distinct CDR3 sequences, with 55% to 75% found just once. The sample was blood. Receptors were obtained from a man between 18 and 29 years old in good health.

The chain recombines TRBV29-1 with TRBJ2-7, with 8 nucleotides matching TRBD1. The CDR3 runs 13 residues. V trimming: 4 bases; J trimming: 3 bases; junction bases outside the gene matches: 5. Germline loops: CDR1 SQVTM, CDR2 ANQGSEA. This CDR3 is CSVGTGPIYEQYF. CDR3 sequence (DNA): TGCAGCGTTGGGACAGGGCCCATCTACGAGCAGTACTTC.

The chain couples TRBV4-2 to TRBJ1-6; D is undetermined. The CDR3 runs to 17 residues. Trimming stripped 0 bases from V and 10 bases from J, with 19 bases between. Germline values: CDR1 LGHNA, CDR2 YNFKEQ. CDR3 in amino acids: CASSQDRHSQLGSPLHF. CDR3 DNA sequence: TGTGCCAGCAGCCAAGATCGACACTCCCAGTTAGGCTCACCCCTCCACTTT.

The chain combines TRBV6-5 with TRBJ1-2, with D possibly TRBD1 on 6 matching bases. The CDR3 is made up of 12 amino acids. The V gene's germline CDR1 is MNHEY and CDR2 SVGAGI. The V end was cut by 5 bases, the J end by 8 bases, with 12 bases between. CDR3 loop: CASSREGEGYTF. The CDR3 region has the DNA TGTGCCAGCAGTAGGGAGGGGGAGGGCTACACCTTC.

The V gene is TRBV7-2, the J gene TRBJ1-5; 9 bases are shared with TRBD1. CDR1 and CDR2 from the germline V gene are SGHTA and FQGNSA. This CDR3 spans 19 amino acids. The ends lost 8 bases at V and 0 bases at J; junction bases unmatched: 17. CDR3 sequence (DNA): TGTGCCAGCCAATCGGAACTGGGGACAGGGATGTATAGCAATCAGCCCCAGCATTTT. Protein: CASQSELGTGMYSNQPQHF.

The chain recombines TRBV7-2 with TRBJ2-1; 12 bases match TRBD2. The ends lost 5 bases at V and 9 bases at J; junction bases unmatched: 8. Per the germline V gene, CDR1 is SGHTA and CDR2 is FQGNSA. There are 15 residues in the CDR3. CDR3 residues: CASSPSGGEGGEQFF. Here the CDR3 DNA reads TGTGCCAGCAGCCCTAGCGGGGGGGAAGGGGGTGAGCAGTTCTTC. Together with reference TRBV7-2 and TRBJ2-1, the CDR3 gives the full variable domain: GAGVSQSPSNKVTEKGKDVELRCDPISGHTALYWYRQSLGQGLEFLIYFQGNSAPDKSGLPSDRFSAERTGGSVSTLTIQRTQQEDSAVYLCASSPSGGEGGEQFFGPGTRLTVL.

In this sample, this clonotype turned up a few times. This rearrangement joins TRBV24-1 to TRBJ1-6; 8 bases are shared with TRBD1. There are 15 residues in the CDR3. V was pared by 4 bases and J by 9 bases, with 7 bases of the junction left unmatched. Germline V lookup: CDR1 KGHDR, CDR2 SFDVKD. The CDR3 DNA is TGTGCCACCAGTGAATCGGACAGGGAAAGTTCACCCCTCCACTTT. The encoded protein is CATSESDRESSPLHF.

The V call is TRBV15, the J call TRBJ1-5; no reliable D call. This CDR3 contains 13 residues. V lost 4 bases and J lost 6, with 10 bases in between. Germline CDR1 and CDR2: LNHNV and YYDKDF (reference sequence). CDR3 sequence reads: CATSTGRGQPQHF. CDR3 nucleotides: TGTGCCACCAGCACCGGGCGGGGTCAGCCCCAGCATTTT. Supplemented by reference TRBV15 and TRBJ1-5, the full variable domain reads DAMVIQNPRYQVTQFGKPVTLSCSQTLNHNVMYWYQQKSSQAPKLLFHYYDKDFNNEADTPDNFQSRRPNTSFCFLDIRSPGLGDTAMYLCATSTGRGQPQHFGDGTRLSIL.

The chain uses TRBV7-9 and TRBJ2-1; a weak D match, TRBD1 (5 bases). The CDR3 spans 16 residues. Germline assignment: CDR1 SEHNR and CDR2 FQNEAQ (reference sequence). V lost 6 bases, J lost 7 bases, and 22 bases lay in between. The CDR3, as DNA: TGTGCCAGCAGGTCAGGGCAAGTGTTGGATGGAAATGAGCAGTTCTTC. Protein sequence: CASRSGQVLDGNEQFF. Complete variable domain (other parts from reference TRBV7-9 and TRBJ2-1): DTGVSQNPRHKITKRGQNVTFRCDPISEHNRLYWYRQTLGQGPEFLTYFQNEAQLEKSRLLSDRFSAERPKGSFSTLEIQRTEQGDSAMYLCASRSGQVLDGNEQFFGPGTRLTVL.

This chain's CDR3 is CASSLGGYDEQFF. Here the CDR3 DNA reads TGTGCCAGCAGTTTAGGGGGGTACGATGAGCAGTTCTTC. The rearrangement links TRBV27 to TRBJ2-1, with a possible D match to TRBD2 (6 bases). The CDR3 loop spans 13 amino acids. The V gene lost 2 bases and the J gene lost 8 bases, with 10 bases spanning the gap. Germline CDR1 reads MNHEY; CDR2 reads SMNVEV (reference sequence).

The J gene is TRBJ2-5, the V gene TRBV7-2; 10 bases line up with TRBD2. The germline CDR1 and CDR2 sequences are SGHTA and FQGNSA. The V gene end was trimmed by 1 base and the J gene end by 11 bases; junction bases not matched to a gene: 19. The CDR3 length is 18 residues. CDR3 sequence reads: CASSLVVRLAGVNNEQYF. The CDR3 coding sequence is TGTGCCAGCAGCTTAGTCGTGCGGCTAGCGGGAGTGAACAATGAGCAGTACTTC.

The chain recombines TRBV6-5 with TRBJ2-3, with 7 bases that match TRBD1. Unmatched junction bases numbered 11, after V lost 7 bases and J lost 4 bases. The CDR3 length is 15 residues. Germline V lookup: CDR1 MNHEY, CDR2 SVGAGI. The CDR3 sequence: CASTQAGGSADTQYF. The DNA of the CDR3 is TGTGCCAGCACCCAAGCAGGGGGAAGCGCAGATACGCAGTATTTT.